This TCR beta chain was sequenced in a study of a mutant IDH1 vaccine in newly diagnosed glioma. At the level of the study: Vaccines were begun 4-6 weeks after radiotherapy alone, or with temozolomide cycles. Patients arrived already treated with radiotherapy, temozolomide, or both, most having had both.

The CDR3 totals 15 residues. The germline V gene encodes CDR1 MNHNS and CDR2 SASEGT. V lost 1 base and J 6 bases, leaving 16 bases between the germline ends. The table lists this clone with a few counts. What it binds is unknown. Stated time point: week 35, safety follow-up. The content of each vaccine dose was 300 ug of mutant IDH1 20-mer peptide, and topical imiquimod accompanied it. Clones were read by immunoSEQ multiplex PCR, and TCRdb kept only the in-frame ones, dropping some. Among tens of thousands of clones listed, 85% to 90% were seen once. The V gene is TRBV6-1, the J gene TRBJ2-7; D may be TRBD2 (5 bases). The TCR comes from a man aged 35-49 years with glioma. The sample was PBMCs, taken from a glioma patient whose treatment included an IDH1 peptide vaccine. The CDR3 is CASSEVVLDRGEQYF. The CDR3 DNA is TGTGCCAGCAGTGAAGTGGTACTAGATCGAGGCGAGCAGTACTTC.